Each of the 27 T cell receptor beta chains below was sequenced from the same sample in a study of blood T cell repertoires in COVID-19. Generated by immunoSEQ multiplex PCR, the TCRdb table keeps only in-frame clones and is missing some. The table lists 250,000 to 300,000 clones, about nine tenths of them singletons. Sequencing used PBMCs or T cells enriched from blood (not recorded which). The source is a woman aged 55-70 years who had recovered from COVID-19.

The rearrangement joins TRBV7-9 to TRBJ2-2, with 9 nucleotides matching TRBD2. The CDR3 runs 16 residues. Germline CDR1 and CDR2: SEHNR and FQNEAQ (reference sequence). J was trimmed by 5 bases and V by 4 bases; bases with no gene match: 8. CDR3 sequence (DNA): TGTGCCAGCAGCTCGGCGGGAGGGCCTAATACCGGGGAGCTGTTTTTT. It yields the protein CASSSAGGPNTGELFF.

This clone showed up just once. The V gene is TRBV28, the J gene TRBJ2-1; 9 bases match TRBD2. This CDR3 has 15 amino acids. V lost 8 bases to trimming and J lost 7 bases; unmatched junction nucleotides: 12. Germline V gene lookup returns CDR1 MDHEN and CDR2 SYDVKM. CDR3 amino acids: CASETGTSRENEQFF. The CDR3 DNA follows: TGTGCCAGCGAAACCGGGACTAGCAGAGAAAATGAGCAGTTCTTC.

This clone has just a few counts. The J gene is TRBJ2-7, the V gene TRBV27, with 9 positions matching TRBD1. There are 15 residues in the CDR3. The germline V gene has CDR1 MNHEY and CDR2 SMNVEV (reference sequence). Unmatched junction bases numbered 9, after V lost 8 bases and J lost 1 base. The CDR3 DNA is TGTGCCAGCCGCCGAGGGACAGGGACATCCTACGAGCAGTACTTC. Translated, it gives CASRRGTGTSYEQYF.

V usage is TRBV7-9 and J usage is TRBJ2-7; 9 bases are shared with TRBD1. The germline CDR1 and CDR2 sequences are SEHNR and FQNEAQ (reference sequence). V was pared by 3 bases and J by 4 bases, with 10 bases of the junction left unmatched. There are 16 residues in the CDR3. The CDR3 region is CASSFDTGTGRYEQYF. The CDR3 region has the DNA TGTGCCAGCAGCTTTGACACCGGGACAGGGCGTTACGAGCAGTACTTC.

In its sample, this clone was seen once. The chain recombines TRBV28 with TRBJ2-2, with D possibly TRBD2 on 6 matching bases. CDR1 is MDHEN and CDR2 is SYDVKM in the germline V gene. V lost 6 bases and J lost 2, with 7 bases in between. The CDR3 has 13 amino acids. CDR3 in amino acids: CASREGNTGELFF. In DNA, the CDR3 is TGTGCCAGCAGGGAGGGTAACACCGGGGAGCTGTTTTTT. Looking up the rest from reference TRBV28 and TRBJ2-2 gives the full variable domain: DVKVTQSSRYLVKRTGEKVFLECVQDMDHENMFWYRQDPGLGLRLIYFSYDVKMKEKGDIPEGYSVSREKKERFSLILESASTNQTSMYLCASREGNTGELFFGEGSRLTVL.

This chain connects TRBV7-8 to TRBJ2-5, with unresolved D. Trimming removed 1 base from V and 4 bases from J, with 10 bases in between. The CDR3 totals 14 residues. Germline CDR1 and CDR2: SGHVS and FQNEAQ. This CDR3 reads CASSLGFRRETQYF. DNA for the CDR3: TGTGCCAGCAGCTTAGGTTTCCGTCGAGAGACCCAGTACTTC.

The chain is built from TRBV3-1 (or the pseudogene TRBV3-2) and TRBJ2-1, with TRBD1 matching 10 bases. Trimming cost V 3 bases and J 12 bases; bases outside gene matches: 5. The CDR3 runs to 13 residues. Germline V lookup: CDR1 LGHDT, CDR2 YNNKEL (reference sequence). CDR3 coding DNA: TGTGCCAGCAGCCAGGTCGACAGGGGGCGGCAGTTCTTC. It is translated as CASSQVDRGRQFF.

The rearrangement uses TRBV7-2 and TRBJ2-5; TRBD2 matches 13 bases. With V trimmed by 5 bases and J by 4 bases, 4 bases remained unmatched. Germline values: CDR1 SGHTA, CDR2 FQGNSA. This CDR3 region has 15 residues. The CDR3 spells CASSPRLAGGETQYF. Here the CDR3 DNA reads TGTGCCAGCAGCCCGAGACTAGCGGGGGGAGAGACCCAGTACTTC. Filled out from reference TRBV7-2 and TRBJ2-5, the complete variable domain reads GAGVSQSPSNKVTEKGKDVELRCDPISGHTALYWYRQSLGQGLEFLIYFQGNSAPDKSGLPSDRFSAERTGGSVSTLTIQRTQQEDSAVYLCASSPRLAGGETQYFGPGTRLLVL.

The chain joins TRBV5-6 to TRBJ1-6; TRBD1 matches at 8 bases. This CDR3 has 15 residues. V gave up 0 bases and J gave up 9 bases; unmatched junction bases: 5. Per germline, CDR1 SGHDT and CDR2 YYEEEE. This CDR3 reads CASSLVTGVASPLHF. The CDR3 nucleotides are TGTGCCAGCAGCTTGGTGACAGGGGTCGCTTCACCCCTCCACTTT.

A note on this clone: The germline gene is not matched at one end of the junction; a read error may be the cause. The rearrangement joins TRBV7-7 to TRBJ1-3; D is undetermined. The CDR3 spans 15 residues. Germline values: CDR1 SSHAT, CDR2 FNYEAQ (reference sequence). The CDR3 nucleotides read TGTGCTAGCAGCTTAGCTGAGGGTTCTGGAAACACCATATATTTT. Amino acid sequence: CASSLAEGSGNTIYF.

This chain uses TRBV7-9 with TRBJ2-5; no reliable D call. The CDR3 covers 14 residues. V gave up 0 bases and J gave up 2 bases, with 7 bases separating them. The germline V gene has CDR1 SEHNR and CDR2 FQNEAQ (reference sequence). The CDR3, as DNA: TGTGCCAGCAGCTTAGCCCCCAGGCAAGAGACCCAGTACTTC. Translated, it gives CASSLAPRQETQYF. Full variable domain (remainder filled in from reference TRBV7-9 and TRBJ2-5): DTGVSQNPRHKITKRGQNVTFRCDPISEHNRLYWYRQTLGQGPEFLTYFQNEAQLEKSRLLSDRFSAERPKGSFSTLEIQRTEQGDSAMYLCASSLAPRQETQYFGPGTRLLVL.

The CDR3 DNA follows: TGTGCCAGCAGGATTGACAGGGGGCAGTCAGATACGCAGTATTTT. It codes for CASRIDRGQSDTQYF. The chain combines TRBV6-5 with TRBJ2-3; 10 bases fit TRBD1. Germline V CDR1 and CDR2: MNHEY, SVGAGI. Germline trimming cut 6 bases from V and 4 bases from J; bases unmatched to any gene: 7. There are 15 residues in the CDR3.

The J gene is TRBJ1-3, the V gene TRBV27; 7 bases agree with TRBD1. Germline V gene lookup returns CDR1 MNHEY and CDR2 SMNVEV (reference sequence). J lost 2 bases, V lost 6 bases, and 10 bases had no gene match. This CDR3 region has 16 residues. CDR3 sequence reads: CASSRAGTVAGNTIYF. DNA for the CDR3: TGTGCCAGCAGCCGCGCCGGGACAGTGGCTGGAAACACCATATATTTT.

The gene calls are TRBV9 and TRBJ1-2, with D unresolved. CDR1 is SGDLS, CDR2 YYNGEE, per germline. This CDR3 is 16 amino acids long. V was clipped by 0 bases and J by 6 bases, with 18 bases between them. The CDR3 DNA sequence: TGTGCCAGCAGCGTAGATGTCTTAGGAGGAACTGATGGCTACACCTTC. Residues: CASSVDVLGGTDGYTF.

The chain has TRBV5-1 and TRBJ1-2; TRBD1 agrees at 11 bases. Per the germline V gene, CDR1 is SGHRS and CDR2 is YFSETQ. Germline trimming cut 4 bases from V and 0 bases from J; bases unmatched to any gene: 2. There are 15 residues in the CDR3. CDR3 sequence (DNA): TGCGCCAGCAGCAGGGGACAGGGGGCTAACTATGGCTACACCTTC. As protein: CASSRGQGANYGYTF.

The CDR3 loop reads CASTFSTGGNTIYF. CDR3 coding DNA: TGTGCCAGCACCTTCTCGACGGGTGGAAACACCATATATTTT. V usage is TRBV6-5 and J usage is TRBJ1-3; D remains ambiguous. Germline lookup yields CDR1 MNHEY and CDR2 SVGAGI. Trimming pared 7 bases from V and 3 bases from J, leaving 13 bases between. The CDR3 contains 14 residues.

The V call is TRBV19, the J call TRBJ1-6, with unresolved D. From germline, CDR1 is LNHDA and CDR2 SQIVND (reference sequence). This CDR3 is 12 amino acids long. V lost 6 bases, J lost 13 bases, and 13 bases lay in between. The DNA for the CDR3 is TGTGCCAGTAGAACCGGTCCTGTCCCCCTCCACTTT. It encodes CASRTGPVPLHF.

The chain links TRBV4-1 to TRBJ2-1; 9 bases match TRBD2. The junction had 7 bases not matched to a gene; V was cut back by 4 bases and J by 6 bases. The CDR3 runs 15 residues. Per the germline V gene, CDR1 is MGHRA and CDR2 is YSYEKL. CDR3 sequence reads: CASSPIGTSLNEQFF. For the CDR3, the DNA is TGCGCCAGCAGCCCCATCGGGACTAGCCTCAATGAGCAGTTCTTC.

This clone was picked up one time. The rearrangement links TRBV7-9 to TRBJ1-1, with 7 positions matching TRBD1. V was pared by 2 bases and J by 3 bases, with 6 bases of the junction left unmatched. The germline CDR1 and CDR2 sequences are SEHNR and FQNEAQ (reference sequence). The CDR3 is made up of 15 amino acids. The DNA for the CDR3 is TGTGCCAGCAGCTTAAGTAGGGGGCTGTACACTGAAGCTTTCTTT. Translation: CASSLSRGLYTEAFF.

The chain uses TRBV11-3 and TRBJ1-6; TRBD1 matches 8 bases. The length of the CDR3 is 14 residues. Looked up from germline, CDR1 is SGHNT and CDR2 is YENEEA. V gave up 5 bases and J gave up 9 bases; unmatched junction bases: 6. This CDR3 is CASSESGGRSPLHF. CDR3 bases: TGTGCCAGCAGCGAATCAGGGGGCCGTTCACCCCTCCACTTT.

The V and J genes are TRBV28 and TRBJ1-2; D gene unclear. Per germline, CDR1 MDHEN and CDR2 SYDVKM. V lost 2 bases and J 4 bases, leaving 8 bases between the germline ends. The CDR3 is 13 residues long. CDR3 nucleotide sequence: TGTGCCAGCAGTTTAAGGCGGCTCTATGGCTACACCTTC. This codes for CASSLRRLYGYTF.

J is TRBJ1-5 and V is TRBV18; D is uncertain. V lost 2 bases to trimming and J lost 0 bases, with 11 bases between them. Per the germline V gene, CDR1 is KGHSH and CDR2 is LQKENI. The CDR3 extends over 16 amino acids. The CDR3 DNA is TGTGCCAGCTCACCAGCCGAACCACATAGCAATCAGCCCCAGCATTTT. This sequence encodes CASSPAEPHSNQPQHF.

This chain uses TRBV28 with TRBJ1-2; unclear D gene. Trimming cost V 0 bases and J 4 bases, with 9 bases left between them. The CDR3 has 14 amino acids. Germline V gene lookup returns CDR1 MDHEN and CDR2 SYDVKM. CDR3 DNA: TGTGCCAGCAGTTTATGGGACGGACTCTATGGCTACACCTTC. It encodes CASSLWDGLYGYTF.

The CDR3 DNA is TGCGCCAGCAGCTGGATACCGGGACAGGAGACTAATGAGCAGTTCTTC. Amino acid sequence: CASSWIPGQETNEQFF. This rearrangement joins TRBV5-1 to TRBJ2-1, with 8 bases aligning to TRBD1. CDR1 and CDR2 from the germline V gene are SGHRS and YFSETQ. The V and J ends lost 3 bases and 7 bases, in that order; junction bases with no gene match: 12. The CDR3 spans 16 residues.

The chain employs TRBV3-1 (or the pseudogene TRBV3-2) and TRBJ1-1; perhaps TRBD1 as D (5 bases). The CDR3 has 13 residues. Trimming removed 4 bases from V and 4 bases from J, with 10 bases in between. Germline loops: CDR1 LGHDT, CDR2 YNNKEL (reference sequence). For the CDR3, the DNA is TGTGCCAGCAGCCTGGGGGGAGTCACTGAAGCTTTCTTT. Its protein product is CASSLGGVTEAFF.

J is TRBJ1-5 and V is TRBV4-1, with 7 bases that match TRBD1. The CDR3 is 12 residues long. V shed 5 bases and J 6 bases; nucleotides not matched to a gene: 1. From germline, CDR1 is MGHRA and CDR2 YSYEKL. CDR3 DNA: TGCGCCAGCAGCACAGGGGTTCAGCCCCAGCATTTT. Translation gives CASSTGVQPQHF.

This sequence joins TRBV27 and TRBJ2-6; D perhaps matches TRBD2 (5 bases). V was shortened by 1 base and J by 0 bases, with 16 bases between the two germline ends. The CDR3 runs 19 residues. Germline lookup yields CDR1 MNHEY and CDR2 SMNVEV (reference sequence). CDR3 bases: TGTGCCAGCAGTTTATTTGGGGAGTTTAGGAGCTCTGGGGCCAACGTCCTGACTTTC. It translates to CASSLFGEFRSSGANVLTF.